Following are 16 T cell receptor beta chains from one sample sequenced in a study of molecular identifiers for immune sequencing clone quantification. TCRdb re-analysed the PCR reads in MiXCR, keeping a single row per CDR3 protein. This table has around 320,000 distinct CDR3 sequences, about a quarter appearing once. The sequencing input was naive CD8+ T cells from blood, with Jurkat cell RNA spiked in. Indicated subset: FACS-sorted CD8+CD4-CCR7+CD45RA+ naive T cells. The receptors were gathered from a human donor in good health. Some libraries in this study had Jurkat cell RNA spiked in.

Many counts were recorded for this clonotype. The CDR3 loop is CATSPPSHDTNTGELFF. The CDR3 DNA sequence: TGTGCCACCAGTCCACCGTCACACGATACGAACACCGGGGAGCTGTTTTTT. The chain uses TRBV24-1 and TRBJ2-2; D is ambiguous. CDR1 and CDR2 (germline): KGHDR, SFDVKD. Trimming took 6 bases from V and 0 from J, leaving 16 bases between them. The CDR3 has 17 amino acids.

This clonotype appeared many times. The CDR3 loop reads CASRRLAGVADTQYF. CDR3 DNA: TGTGCCAGCAGACGACTAGCGGGGGTGGCAGATACGCAGTATTTT. This sequence joins TRBV5-6 and TRBJ2-3, with 12 bases that match TRBD2. Germline assignment: CDR1 SGHDT and CDR2 YYEEEE. V shed 5 bases and J 4 bases; nucleotides not matched to a gene: 5. This CDR3 region has 15 residues.

The sample holds one count of this clonotype. A much more abundant neighbour one base away suggests this may be a read error. The chain has TRBV20-1 and TRBJ2-7; D perhaps matches TRBD2 (7 bases). Germline values: CDR1 DFQATT, CDR2 SNEGSKA (reference sequence). The CDR3 has 13 amino acids. The CDR3 sequence: CSARSGGSHEQNF. CDR3 DNA sequence: TGCAGTGCTAGGTCGGGGGGCAGCCACGAGCAGAACTTC.

The chain combines TRBV11-2 with TRBJ2-1; the match to TRBD2 covers 11 bases. Trimming cost V 1 base and J 3 bases; bases outside gene matches: 5. The CDR3 contains 17 residues. Germline V gives CDR1 SGHAT, CDR2 FQNNGV. The chain's CDR3 is CASSLVLAGGNYNEQFF. The CDR3 bases are TGTGCCAGCAGCTTAGTTCTAGCGGGAGGAAACTACAATGAGCAGTTCTTC. Supplemented by reference TRBV11-2 and TRBJ2-1, the full variable domain reads EAGVAQSPRYKIIEKRQSVAFWCNPISGHATLYWYQQILGQGPKLLIQFQNNGVVDDSQLPKDRFSAERLKGVDSTLKIQPAKLEDSAVYLCASSLVLAGGNYNEQFFGPGTRLTVL.

This clonotype was seen repeatedly, ten times or more. The rearrangement links TRBV5-6 to TRBJ2-4; D remains ambiguous. Trimming took off 1 base at V and 6 bases at J, with 14 bases between the two ends. This CDR3 is built from 15 residues. Per germline, CDR1 SGHDT and CDR2 YYEEEE. CDR3 DNA sequence: TGTGCCAGCAGCTTGTTCGCAGGACGTTCAAACATTCAGTACTTC. Translated, it gives CASSLFAGRSNIQYF. Filled out from reference TRBV5-6 and TRBJ2-4, the complete variable domain reads DAGVTQSPTHLIKTRGQQVTLRCSPKSGHDTVSWYQQALGQGPQFIFQYYEEEERQRGNFPDRFSGHQFPNYSSELNVNALLLGDSALYLCASSLFAGRSNIQYFGAGTRLSVL.

This clonotype was seen at least ten times. CDR3 bases: TGCGCCAGCAGCCAAGATGGGGAACAGGGCTACGAGCAGTACTTC. Its protein is CASSQDGEQGYEQYF. The chain is built from TRBV4-1 and TRBJ2-7; a weak D match, TRBD1 (6 bases). Between the trimmed V and J ends, which lost 0 bases and 3 bases, there was a span of 12 bases. The CDR3 extends over 15 amino acids. From germline, CDR1 is MGHRA and CDR2 YSYEKL.

Turning to this clonotype: A much larger clone sits a single nucleotide away, making a read error possible. This chain uses TRBV6-2 or TRBV6-3 with TRBJ2-3; 7 bases align to TRBD2. V trimming: 7 bases; J trimming: 4 bases; junction bases outside the gene matches: 8. The CDR3 is made up of 14 amino acids. CDR1 and CDR2 from the germline V gene are MNHEY and SVGEGT. DNA of the CDR3: TGTGCCAGCATGGCGGGAGACGGGCCAGATACGCAGTATTTT. Translated, it gives CASMAGDGPDTQYF.

Ten or more counts support this clonotype. The chain recombines TRBV7-9 with TRBJ1-2; possibly TRBD1 for D (6 bases). V lost 4 bases and J lost 4, with 19 bases in between. Germline V CDR1 and CDR2: SEHNR, FQNEAQ (reference sequence). The CDR3 consists of 16 residues. The CDR3 spells CASSSSTGQYRYGYTF. The CDR3 DNA sequence: TGTGCCAGCAGCTCATCAACAGGGCAGTATCGCTATGGCTACACCTTC.

The V and J genes are TRBV15 and TRBJ2-7, with D possibly being TRBD1 (6 bases). CDR3 length: 14 amino acids. Trimming removed 4 bases from V and 0 bases from J, with 10 bases in between. CDR1 LNHNV and CDR2 YYDKDF come from the germline V gene (reference sequence). The CDR3 nucleotides read TGTGCCACCAGCAAAACAGGGACCTCCTACGAGCAGTACTTC. It yields the protein CATSKTGTSYEQYF.

The chain uses TRBV4-1 and TRBJ2-1, with 10 nucleotides matching TRBD1. With 4 bases clipped from V and 8 bases from J, the junction kept 5 bases outside the gene matches. The CDR3 spans 14 residues. In germline, CDR1 is MGHRA, CDR2 YSYEKL. The CDR3 region has the DNA TGCGCCAGCAGCCTGAGACAGGGGGCACATGAGCAGTTCTTC. This encodes CASSLRQGAHEQFF.

A note on this clonotype: The junction shows a germline mismatch at one end, possibly a read error. The rearrangement joins TRBV4-3 to TRBJ1-4; weak D call: TRBD1 (5 bases). The V gene's germline CDR1 is LGHNA and CDR2 YSLEER. This CDR3 spans 15 amino acids. CDR3 bases: TGCGCCGGCAGCCAAGAGGGAGGGGCTGTTGAAAAACTGTTTTTT. Its translation: CAGSQEGGAVEKLFF.

This clonotype was seen ten or more times. The chain carries TRBV19 and TRBJ2-7; possibly TRBD1 for D (5 bases). Germline CDR1 LNHDA, CDR2 SQIVND (reference sequence). V was pared by 7 bases and J by 7 bases, with 17 bases between. The CDR3 sequence is 13 residues long. The CDR3 DNA is TGTGCCAGTACAGGGAACGGACGCCCTGAGCAGTACTTC. Translation: CASTGNGRPEQYF.

The sample holds a few counts of this clonotype. The chain has TRBV4-2 and TRBJ2-7; no definite D call. V was cut by 0 bases and J by 2 bases, with 11 bases left in between. The CDR3 covers 15 residues. Germline V gene data show CDR1 as LGHNA and CDR2 as YNFKEQ. The CDR3 sequence is CASSQEGVSTYEQYF. CDR3 bases: TGTGCCAGCAGCCAAGAAGGAGTTTCGACCTACGAGCAGTACTTC.

This clonotype was recorded at least ten times. J is TRBJ2-7 and V is TRBV4-1; possible D gene TRBD2, 6 bases. Trimming shortened V by 1 base and J by 7 bases, and 11 bases separated the two germline ends. In germline, CDR1 is MGHRA, CDR2 YSYEKL. This CDR3 is built from 13 residues. CDR3 sequence (DNA): TGCGCCAGCAGCCAAGTGTTAGGAGGGGAGCAGTACTTC. It translates to CASSQVLGGEQYF.

This clonotype showed up many times. The chain combines TRBV7-2 with TRBJ2-7; 15 bases fit TRBD2. CDR1 is SGHTA and CDR2 is FQGNSA in the germline V gene. This CDR3 has 16 residues. J gave up 2 bases and V 6 bases, and 5 bases lay outside the gene matches. Here the CDR3 DNA reads TGTGCCAGCAGTCCGGGACTAGCGGGAGGTGCCTACGAGCAGTACTTC. Protein: CASSPGLAGGAYEQYF.

This clonotype appeared a few times. The chain recombines TRBV4-3 with TRBJ2-1; D assignment may be TRBD1 or TRBD2 (5 bases each). The CDR3 loop spans 16 amino acids. Per the germline V gene, CDR1 is LGHNA and CDR2 is YSLEER. Trimming pared 0 bases from V and 8 bases from J, leaving 17 bases between. As DNA, the CDR3 is TGCGCCAGCAGCCAAGATACCGGGACCAGACTGGATGAGCAGTTCTTC. This gives the protein CASSQDTGTRLDEQFF.